This T cell receptor (beta chain) was found in a study of cytomegalovirus exposure and HLA in healthy donors. This CDR3 has 13 amino acids. Germline V gene data show CDR1 as LNHDA and CDR2 as SQIVND (reference sequence). Trimming removed 3 bases at V and 5 bases at J, with 10 bases between. The primer mix had 60 Vbeta and 13 Jbeta primers. The protocol was immunoSEQ multiplex PCR, while the TCRdb copy is restricted to in-frame clones and leaves out a portion. Seen in this sample are under 100,000 clones; the ten most common clones hold just under 3.5%. This sequence was found in a woman aged 25 to 39 in good health and CMV-seronegative. This rearrangement joins TRBV19 to TRBJ1-1, with unresolved D. The sample was PBMCs. The DNA for the CDR3 is TGTGCCAGTAGTATTACGGGAGGGACTGAAGCTTTCTTT. It translates to CASSITGGTEAFF.